The clone carrying this T cell receptor beta chain has more than one count but fewer than ten. Its antigen is unidentified. The treatment denotes: oral pan-JAK inhibitor, 5-10 mg twice daily. Lesional scalp punch biopsies and peripheral blood were collected from alopecia areata patients. PBMCs yielded sorted CD4+ and CD8+ T cells. The data stem from a study of CD8+ T cells in alopecia areata. Overall study: Tofacitinib administration persisted for 6 to 18 months, succeeded by 6 months off drug.

Reverse transcription of extracted RNA yielded cDNA, which provided the sequencing template. TCRdb's table, derived via immunoSEQ multiplex PCR, lists solely in-frame clones and lacks some. The repertoire holds about 160,000 clones, 60% seen once, with 11% to 15% in the top ten. General study findings and limits: Higher clonality and more expanded CD8+ clones appeared in lesional than normal scalp.

The CDR3 extends over 14 amino acids. The ends were cut back, 7 bases at V and 0 bases at J, with 12 bases in the middle. Germline V gene lookup returns CDR1 MGHDK and CDR2 SYGVNS. The J gene is TRBJ2-5, the V gene TRBV25-1; D could derive from TRBD1 or TRBD2 (5 bases each). The sequencing used CD4+ T cells sorted from blood, collected at week 24, from a patient treated with tofacitinib. This clonotype was sampled from a human donor with alopecia areata. CDR3 in DNA: TGTGCCAGCAAATTGTCGGGGCACCAAGAGACCCAGTACTTC. It specifies CASKLSGHQETQYF.